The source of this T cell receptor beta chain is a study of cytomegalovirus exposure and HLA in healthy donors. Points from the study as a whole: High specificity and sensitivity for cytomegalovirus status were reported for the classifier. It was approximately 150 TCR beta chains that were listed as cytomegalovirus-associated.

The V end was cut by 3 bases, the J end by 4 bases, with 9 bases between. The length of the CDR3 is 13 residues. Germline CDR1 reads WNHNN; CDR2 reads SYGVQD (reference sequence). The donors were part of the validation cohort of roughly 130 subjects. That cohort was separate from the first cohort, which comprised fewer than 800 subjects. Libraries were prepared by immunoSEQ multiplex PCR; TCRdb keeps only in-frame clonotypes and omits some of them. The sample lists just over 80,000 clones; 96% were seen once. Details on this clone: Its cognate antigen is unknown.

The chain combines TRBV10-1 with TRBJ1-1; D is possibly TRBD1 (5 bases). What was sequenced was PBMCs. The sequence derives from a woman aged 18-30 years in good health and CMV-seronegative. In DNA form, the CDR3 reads TGCGCCAGCAGTGATCAGGGTGTCACTGAAGCTTTCTTT. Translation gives CASSDQGVTEAFF.